This passage covers 19 T cell receptor beta chains from one sample sequenced in a study of PD-1 blockade in classical Hodgkin lymphoma. Sequencing was performed with immunoSEQ multiplex PCR; in TCRdb, only in-frame clones are kept and a portion is missing. The table includes around 93,000 clones, around 80% detected once. As for time point: cycle 4 day 1 (C4D1), after less than seven weeks of nivolumab. Every patient was affected by relapse after autologous stem cell transplantation, while exposure to brentuximab vedotin was not uniform. Specimen: peripheral blood mononuclear cells (PBMCs), collected before the fourth cycle of nivolumab. The receptors were gathered from a human donor with classical Hodgkin lymphoma.

As concerns this clone: The junction departs from germline at one end; a sequencing error may be responsible. The rearrangement links TRBV9 to TRBJ1-1; 7 nucleotides align to TRBD1. Germline V gives CDR1 SGDLS, CDR2 YYNGEE. The CDR3 has 15 amino acids. Here the CDR3 reads CASSAEVVETGRSPF. In nucleotides, the CDR3 is TGTGCCAGCAGCGCCGAAGTCGTAGAGACAGGGCGGTCTCCTTTT.

The V gene is TRBV5-6, the J gene TRBJ2-3; 8 nucleotides match TRBD2. The CDR3 spans 15 residues. The V gene's germline CDR1 is SGHDT and CDR2 YYEEEE. J was trimmed by 8 bases and V by 0 bases; bases with no gene match: 8. CDR3 coding DNA: TGTGCCAGCAGCTTGGGTGTCGGGAGGGCCGGTACGCAGTATTTT. As protein: CASSLGVGRAGTQYF.

The chain carries TRBV13 and TRBJ1-2; D gene uncertain. Germline V gene sequence: CDR1 PRHDT, CDR2 FYEKMQ (reference sequence). V was cut by 0 bases and J by 7 bases, with 12 bases left in between. This CDR3 region has 14 residues. Here the CDR3 reads CASSLGMTTSGYTF. The CDR3 region has the DNA TGTGCCAGCAGCTTAGGGATGACGACGAGTGGCTACACCTTC.

This rearrangement joins TRBV29-1 to TRBJ2-3; 7 bases are shared with TRBD2. With V trimmed by 5 bases and J by 2 bases, 7 bases remained unmatched. CDR3 size: 14 residues. Germline assignment: CDR1 SQVTM and CDR2 ANQGSEA. The CDR3 DNA reads TGCAGCGTTAGAGGACTAGAATTCACAGATACGCAGTATTTT. This codes for CSVRGLEFTDTQYF.

The chain employs TRBV9 and TRBJ2-6; D remains unclear. This CDR3 contains 15 residues. Germline lookup yields CDR1 SGDLS and CDR2 YYNGEE. V was shortened by 0 bases and J by 1 base, with 5 bases between the two germline ends. DNA for the CDR3: TGTGCCAGCAGCGTAGGGGATTCTGGGGCCAACGTCCTGACTTTC. It is translated as CASSVGDSGANVLTF.

V and J are TRBV29-1 and TRBJ2-7; D is undetermined. Germline CDR1 and CDR2: SQVTM and ANQGSEA. Deletions cut 8 bases from V and 4 bases from J, with 12 bases between. This CDR3 has 11 amino acids. The DNA for the CDR3 is TGCAGCATTTCACTCGGTTACGAGCAGTACTTC. Amino acids: CSISLGYEQYF.

This chain links TRBV7-9 with TRBJ1-4; D is unresolved. Germline assignment: CDR1 SEHNR and CDR2 FQNEAQ (reference sequence). This CDR3 contains 12 residues. V was trimmed by 6 bases and J by 7 bases, leaving 9 bases between them. The CDR3 protein is CASSPLFEKLFF. CDR3 in DNA: TGTGCCAGCAGTCCCCTTTTTGAAAAACTGTTTTTT.

The chain links TRBV27 to TRBJ2-3; D gene ambiguous. The V gene lost 6 bases and the J gene lost 8 bases, with 12 bases spanning the gap. CDR3 length: 12 amino acids. Germline CDR1 reads MNHEY; CDR2 reads SMNVEV (reference sequence). CDR3 nucleotide sequence: TGTGCCAGCAGATACCGGACGGGTACGCAGTATTTT. This codes for CASRYRTGTQYF.

CDR3 DNA sequence: TGCGCCAGCAGCAGCAGGGGCCTTATCACTGAAGCTTTCTTT. Protein: CASSSRGLITEAFF. The chain carries TRBV5-1 and TRBJ1-1; the D gene is possibly TRBD1 (6 bases). This CDR3 has 14 residues. Germline loops: CDR1 SGHRS, CDR2 YFSETQ. Deletions cut 4 bases from V and 4 bases from J, with 14 bases between.

V usage is TRBV7-7 and J usage is TRBJ2-2; 12 bases line up with TRBD2. V lost 1 base, J lost 7 bases, and 7 bases stayed unmatched. CDR3 length: 17 residues. Germline CDR1 reads SSHAT; CDR2 reads FNYEAQ (reference sequence). CDR3 region: CASSLGLAGGPFGELFF. In DNA form, the CDR3 reads TGTGCCAGCAGCTTAGGCCTAGCGGGAGGGCCCTTCGGGGAGCTGTTTTTT.

V gene TRBV7-9 combines with J gene TRBJ1-1; 8 bases fit TRBD1. The CDR3 is 14 amino acids. Germline loops: CDR1 SEHNR, CDR2 FQNEAQ (reference sequence). Trimming cost V 3 bases and J 4 bases; bases outside gene matches: 4. The CDR3 DNA sequence: TGTGCCAGCAGCTTCCACGACAGGGGCACTGAAGCTTTCTTT. This encodes CASSFHDRGTEAFF.

The gene calls are TRBV28 and TRBJ1-3; D uncertain. The CDR3 is 12 residues long. The germline V and J ends were trimmed by 2 bases and 7 bases, with 6 bases remaining between them. Germline assignment: CDR1 MDHEN and CDR2 SYDVKM. CDR3 sequence reads: CASSLGRNTIYF. For the CDR3, the DNA is TGTGCCAGCAGTTTAGGACGGAACACCATATATTTT.

The V gene is TRBV27, the J gene TRBJ2-1, with D perhaps assigned TRBD1 or TRBD2 (5 bases each). V lost 5 bases and J 7 bases, leaving 18 bases between the germline ends. Germline V gene lookup returns CDR1 MNHEY and CDR2 SMNVEV (reference sequence). This CDR3 is 15 amino acids long. CDR3 in amino acids: CASSPGRSGANEQFF. CDR3 DNA sequence: TGTGCCAGCAGTCCGGGAAGATCCGGGGCAAATGAGCAGTTCTTC.

This chain joins TRBV9 and TRBJ2-1; 8 bases are shared with TRBD1. There are 17 residues in the CDR3. Germline V CDR1 and CDR2: SGDLS, YYNGEE. After removal of 0 bases from V and 4 bases from J, the junction contained 9 bases not matched to a gene. CDR3 in DNA: TGTGCCAGCAGCGTAGCCCCCGGGACAGGAGTGTACAATGAGCAGTTCTTC. It yields the protein CASSVAPGTGVYNEQFF.

The genes are TRBV7-2 and TRBJ1-5; D remains unclear. The CDR3 spans 13 residues. Germline-derived CDR1 and CDR2 are SGHTA and FQGNSA. V lost 1 base, J lost 7 bases, and 8 bases lay in between. The CDR3 protein is CASSLVGQQPQHF. In DNA, the CDR3 is TGTGCCAGCAGCTTAGTGGGCCAGCAGCCCCAGCATTTT.

The J gene is TRBJ2-7, the V gene TRBV11-1, with D uncertain. This CDR3 has 16 amino acids. V lost 1 base and J lost 0, with 13 bases in between. Germline assignment: CDR1 SGHAT and CDR2 FQDESV (reference sequence). The CDR3 here is CASSLDRLGNSYEQYF. For the CDR3, the DNA is TGTGCCAGCAGCTTAGATCGTCTTGGGAACTCCTACGAGCAGTACTTC.

This clone was seen just once. V and J are TRBV19 and TRBJ1-2; no clear D gene. Trimming stripped 6 bases from V and 8 bases from J, with 25 bases between. Germline V gene sequence: CDR1 LNHDA, CDR2 SQIVND (reference sequence). CDR3 length: 16 residues. In nucleotides, the CDR3 is TGTGCCAGTAGATCTTCCCCGCGACCGACGACGAGGGGCTACACCTTC. It codes for CASRSSPRPTTRGYTF.

This chain connects TRBV10-3 to TRBJ1-4; 7 nucleotides align to TRBD1. The germline CDR1 and CDR2 sequences are ENHRY and SYGVKD. CDR3 length equals 12 residues. V was pared by 2 bases and J by 11 bases, with 2 bases of the junction left unmatched. The CDR3 DNA reads TGTGCCATCAGTGAGGAACAGGGGAAACTGTTTTTT. It encodes CAISEEQGKLFF.

This clone has just a few counts. The chain has TRBV6-1 and TRBJ2-1; 8 bases map to TRBD2. CDR3 length: 14 residues. After removal of 8 bases from V and 5 bases from J, the junction contained 8 bases not matched to a gene. The germline V gene encodes CDR1 MNHNS and CDR2 SASEGT. CDR3 nucleotides: TGTGCCAGCTACCCGGAACTAGCGGACAATGAGCAGTTCTTC. Translating gives CASYPELADNEQFF.